What follows are 7 T cell receptor beta chains derived from one specimen sequenced in a study of T cell responses to AZD1222 COVID-19 vaccine. TCRdb's table, derived via immunoSEQ multiplex PCR, lists solely in-frame clones and lacks some. The sample holds under 200,000 clones, less than 95% seen once. The starting material was peripheral blood, obtained on day 0 of AZD1222 vaccination. These receptors were obtained from an adult in good health.

CDR3 DNA: TGTGCCAGCAGCTTAGTAGGGGAGGGCACTGAAGCTTTCTTT. It specifies CASSLVGEGTEAFF. This chain links TRBV7-2 with TRBJ1-1; weak D call: TRBD1 (5 bases). Germline V gene sequence: CDR1 SGHTA, CDR2 FQGNSA. V lost 1 base and J 4 bases, leaving 10 bases between the germline ends. The CDR3 consists of 14 residues.

The chain carries TRBV9 and TRBJ2-1, with 7 bases that match TRBD2. The germline V gene has CDR1 SGDLS and CDR2 YYNGEE. The ends lost 0 bases at V and 6 bases at J; junction bases unmatched: 6. This CDR3 has 15 amino acids. The DNA for the CDR3 is TGTGCCAGCAGCGTAGATGGGACTACTACCAATGAGCAGTTCTTC. It is translated as CASSVDGTTTNEQFF.

CDR3 amino acids: CASSSFMSREQYF. The CDR3 DNA is TGTGCCAGCAGCTCCTTTATGTCGCGAGAGCAGTACTTC. The chain uses TRBV7-9 and TRBJ2-7; no clear D gene. Between the trimmed V and J ends, which lost 4 bases and 7 bases, there was a span of 14 bases. Per germline, CDR1 SEHNR and CDR2 FQNEAQ (reference sequence). The CDR3 is 13 amino acids.

This chain joins TRBV2 and TRBJ1-3; 7 bases map to TRBD1. The germline V gene encodes CDR1 SNHLY and CDR2 FYNNEI. The trim removed 7 bases at V and 4 bases at J, leaving 13 bases unmatched. The CDR3 totals 16 residues. CDR3 region: CASTKSGGAQGNTIYF. The CDR3 bases are TGTGCCAGCACCAAATCAGGGGGGGCGCAAGGAAACACCATATATTTT.

The chain uses TRBV2 and TRBJ1-5; D uncertain. This CDR3 is 15 amino acids long. The V and J ends lost 3 bases and 4 bases respectively, with 13 bases between them. CDR1 and CDR2 from the germline V gene are SNHLY and FYNNEI. The CDR3 region is CASSENPRHNQPQHF. The CDR3 DNA reads as TGTGCCAGCAGTGAGAATCCACGGCATAATCAGCCCCAGCATTTT.

This clone was counted once. The rearrangement uses TRBV28 and TRBJ2-3, with TRBD1 matching 7 bases. The CDR3 has 17 amino acids. V was pared by 5 bases and J by 0 bases, with 11 bases of the junction left unmatched. Germline CDR1 reads MDHEN; CDR2 reads SYDVKM. The CDR3 DNA reads TGTGCCAGCAGTCCATCCGGGACAGTTACTAGCACAGATACGCAGTATTTT. This translates into CASSPSGTVTSTDTQYF.

V usage is TRBV4-2 and J usage is TRBJ2-5; D is perhaps TRBD2 (6 bases). Germline lookup yields CDR1 LGHNA and CDR2 YNFKEQ. V lost 4 bases to trimming and J lost 1 base, with 16 bases between them. The length of the CDR3 is 16 residues. In nucleotides, the CDR3 is TGTGCCAGCAGCCTTAAAACTAGGGACTCCCAAGAGACCCAGTACTTC. It yields the protein CASSLKTRDSQETQYF.